One sample yielded the 18 T cell receptor beta chains listed below, sequenced in a study of blood T cell repertoires in COVID-19. TCRdb's table, derived via immunoSEQ multiplex PCR, lists solely in-frame clones and lacks some. The table has 150,000 to 200,000 clones, around four fifths seen once; the top ten hold approximately 15%. What was sequenced was peripheral blood. Every receptor here comes from a man under 40 with active or convalescent COVID-19.

This chain joins TRBV19 and TRBJ2-7, with 9 positions matching TRBD1. The CDR3 extends over 14 amino acids. Looked up from germline, CDR1 is LNHDA and CDR2 is SQIVND (reference sequence). Trimming took 6 bases from V and 0 from J; bases not matched to a gene: 3. The CDR3 reads CASSGTGRSYEQYF. DNA of the CDR3: TGTGCCAGTAGCGGGACAGGGCGCTCCTACGAGCAGTACTTC.

The V and J genes are TRBV5-1 and TRBJ2-1; 8 bases map to TRBD2. Germline V gene sequence: CDR1 SGHRS, CDR2 YFSETQ. The CDR3 is 14 amino acids. Trimming at V came to 4 bases and at J to 3 bases, leaving 3 bases not matched to a gene. The CDR3 nucleotides are TGCGCCAGCAGCAGAGCGGGGGACTACAATGAGCAGTTCTTC. It yields the protein CASSRAGDYNEQFF. The full variable domain, its missing parts supplied by reference TRBV5-1 and TRBJ2-1, is KAGVTQTPRYLIKTRGQQVTLSCSPISGHRSVSWYQQTPGQGLQFLFEYFSETQRNKGNFPGRFSGRQFSNSRSEMNVSTLELGDSALYLCASSRAGDYNEQFFGPGTRLTVL.

This chain links TRBV28 with TRBJ1-1, with D perhaps matching TRBD1 (5 bases). V dropped 2 bases and J dropped 0 bases, with 13 bases sitting between them. The CDR3 loop spans 16 amino acids. Looked up from germline, CDR1 is MDHEN and CDR2 is SYDVKM. The chain's CDR3 is CASSLVGGTVNTEAFF. The CDR3 DNA sequence: TGTGCCAGCAGTTTAGTCGGCGGGACGGTGAACACTGAAGCTTTCTTT.

This clone was detected once. The chain couples TRBV4-3 to TRBJ1-6, with no clear D. Per the germline V gene, CDR1 is LGHNA and CDR2 is YSLEER. CDR3 length equals 17 residues. Between the trimmed V and J ends, which lost 4 bases and 9 bases, there was a span of 22 bases. The CDR3 DNA reads as TGCGCCAGCAGCCCGACCTGGGCTCCCGGAGGGATTTCACCCCTCCACTTT. Encoded protein: CASSPTWAPGGISPLHF.

V gene TRBV27 combines with J gene TRBJ2-5; 8 nucleotides align to TRBD2. J was trimmed by 4 bases and V by 6 bases; bases with no gene match: 10. Germline loops: CDR1 MNHEY, CDR2 SMNVEV (reference sequence). The CDR3 has 15 residues. DNA of the CDR3: TGTGCCAGCAGCCTCGGCGGGGGGTCGGGAGAGACCCAGTACTTC. This sequence encodes CASSLGGGSGETQYF.

This CDR3 reads CASSQGDRYAFF. The CDR3 nucleotides read TGTGCCAGCAGCCAAGGGGACAGGTACGCTTTCTTT. The V call is TRBV16, the J call TRBJ1-1; 8 bases align to TRBD1. Losses at the gene ends were 2 bases for V and 11 bases for J; bases not matched to a gene: 4. The CDR3 covers 12 residues. Germline CDR1 is KGHSY and CDR2 is FQNENV.

This rearrangement joins TRBV6-5 to TRBJ1-5, with D perhaps matching TRBD1 (5 bases). Trimming pared 2 bases from V and 1 base from J, leaving 9 bases between. CDR1 is MNHEY, CDR2 SVGAGI, per germline. This CDR3 spans 15 amino acids. The CDR3 DNA follows: TGTGCCAGCAGTTACACGGGGGAAAGCAATCAGCCCCAGCATTTT. Amino acids: CASSYTGESNQPQHF.

The chain couples TRBV27 to TRBJ1-3, with D possibly matching TRBD1 (5 bases). Germline V lookup: CDR1 MNHEY, CDR2 SMNVEV (reference sequence). The CDR3 extends over 16 amino acids. V shed 7 bases and J shed 2 bases, with 18 bases lying between them. The CDR3 DNA reads as TGTGCCAGCACCCCCTCGGGGGACCGGACTGGAAACACCATATATTTT. Amino acids: CASTPSGDRTGNTIYF.

This rearrangement joins TRBV5-1 to TRBJ1-4; D gene unclear. CDR1 is SGHRS and CDR2 is YFSETQ in the germline V gene. Between the trimmed V and J ends, which lost 0 bases and 3 bases, there was a span of 6 bases. CDR3 length: 14 residues. CDR3 bases: TGCGCCAGCAGCTTGGACAGCCCTAATGAAAAACTGTTTTTT. Its protein product is CASSLDSPNEKLFF.

The chain uses TRBV6-5 and TRBJ1-6, with 7 positions matching TRBD1. Germline assignment: CDR1 MNHEY and CDR2 SVGAGI. The CDR3 is 15 residues long. V lost 0 bases, J lost 10 bases, and 6 bases stayed unmatched. CDR3 nucleotide sequence: TGTGCCAGCAGTTACTCCGACAGGGCAGCATCACCCCTCCACTTT. This sequence encodes CASSYSDRAASPLHF.

The gene calls are TRBV6-1 and TRBJ1-2, with 8 bases lining up with TRBD1. The V gene end was trimmed by 6 bases and the J gene end by 3 bases; junction bases not matched to a gene: 12. This CDR3 has 16 residues. Germline V gene lookup returns CDR1 MNHNS and CDR2 SASEGT. CDR3 amino acids: CASSETTPGQDYGYTF. The CDR3 DNA follows: TGTGCCAGCAGCGAAACGACCCCGGGACAGGACTATGGCTACACCTTC.

This chain uses TRBV29-1 with TRBJ1-1; D possibly corresponds to TRBD1 (5 bases). V lost 7 bases, J lost 4 bases, and 13 bases lay in between. This CDR3 region has 12 residues. Germline V lookup: CDR1 SQVTM, CDR2 ANQGSEA. The CDR3, as DNA: TGCAGCGCCCCGGTCAGGGCCACTGAAGCTTTCTTT. Its translation: CSAPVRATEAFF.

The CDR3 reads CATSDLHDGYTF. DNA for the CDR3: TGTGCCACCAGTGATTTGCATGATGGCTACACCTTC. The gene calls are TRBV24-1 and TRBJ1-2; the D is unclear. Trimming removed 0 bases at V and 6 bases at J, with 4 bases between. Germline V CDR1 and CDR2: KGHDR, SFDVKD. This CDR3 is built from 12 residues.

V is TRBV6-1 and J is TRBJ1-3; D may be TRBD1 (6 bases). V lost 6 bases to trimming and J lost 0 bases, with 18 bases between them. This CDR3 comprises 17 residues. The germline gives CDR1 MNHNS, CDR2 SASEGT. CDR3 DNA sequence: TGTGCCAGCAGCGAACCTATGACAGGTTTCTCTGGAAACACCATATATTTT. This encodes CASSEPMTGFSGNTIYF.

The rearrangement links TRBV5-4 to TRBJ1-6; a possible D gene is TRBD1 (5 bases). Germline lookup yields CDR1 SGHNT and CDR2 YYREEE (reference sequence). V lost 5 bases and J lost 6, with 9 bases in between. This CDR3 is built from 13 residues. As DNA, the CDR3 is TGTGCCAGCAGACCGACAGTTAATTCACCCCTCCACTTT. Translated, it gives CASRPTVNSPLHF.

This sequence joins TRBV24-1 and TRBJ1-4; 7 nucleotides align to TRBD1. CDR3 length: 15 amino acids. V shed 1 base, J shed 6 bases, and the junction held 4 bases outside the gene matches. Germline CDR1 KGHDR, CDR2 SFDVKD. This CDR3 is CATSDFAGGDEKLFF. The CDR3 coding sequence is TGTGCCACCAGTGATTTTGCAGGGGGAGATGAAAAACTGTTTTTT.

The rearrangement links TRBV6-5 to TRBJ1-1; tentative D call: TRBD1 (6 bases). This CDR3 is built from 15 residues. V gave up 4 bases and J gave up 1 base, with 13 bases separating them. Germline assignment: CDR1 MNHEY and CDR2 SVGAGI. In DNA, the CDR3 is TGTGCCAGCAGTTCGGCGGGGGCGGGGAACACTGAAGCTTTCTTT. As protein: CASSSAGAGNTEAFF.

The count of this clone is one. The rearrangement uses TRBV6-5 and TRBJ2-7; D not resolved. The CDR3 spans 11 residues. CDR1 is MNHEY and CDR2 is SVGAGI in the germline V gene. Trimming took 5 bases from V and 1 from J, leaving 3 bases between them. The CDR3 here is CASSTSYEQYV. For the CDR3, the DNA is TGTGCCAGCAGTACTTCCTACGAGCAGTACGTC.